This T cell receptor (beta chain) emerged from a study of shared clonotypes between healthy human individuals. Study-level results: Clonotype sharing across donors was expected to vary with sequencing depth.

Comment on this clone: Antigen unknown.

With 5 bases clipped from V and 5 bases from J, the junction kept 7 bases outside the gene matches. This CDR3 has 15 residues. CDR1 is SEHNR and CDR2 is FQNEAQ in the germline V gene (reference sequence). Per sorted-subset replicate PCR, input was roughly 220 ng DNA, representing around 30,000 T cell genomes. Clones were read by immunoSEQ multiplex PCR, and TCRdb kept only the in-frame ones, dropping some. The data hold about 2.5 million clones, with just under 95% observed a single time. The sequenced material came from naive CD4+ T cells from PBMCs. Subset denoted: CD45RA+ positively selected. V is TRBV7-9 and J is TRBJ1-2; 11 nucleotides line up with TRBD1. The clonotype was recovered from a man between 18 and 29 years old in good health. Some clones in this sample may be carry-over from other donors' samples. The CDR3 coding sequence is TGTGCCAGCAGCGGACAGGGGGCGCGGGGGTATGGCTACACCTTC. Its translation: CASSGQGARGYGYTF.